This T cell receptor (beta chain) was sequenced in a study of cytotoxic CD8 clonotypes in ibrutinib-treated CLL. With respect to this clone: Its target is unknown.

CDR3 size: 15 residues. Germline V gene data show CDR1 as SEHNR and CDR2 as FQNEAQ (reference sequence). V trimming: 5 bases; J trimming: 0 bases; junction bases outside the gene matches: 5. General study findings and limits: At the start, clonality exceeded age-matched healthy donors and followed circulating CD8+ T-cell counts.

Clones were sequenced by immunoSEQ multiplex PCR, and TCRdb holds only the in-frame ones, with some missing. The sample holds fewer than 30,000 clones, roughly 69% seen once. The source is a human donor with chronic lymphocytic leukemia. The chain combines TRBV7-9 with TRBJ2-7; 9 positions agree with TRBD1. This specimen consisted of PBMCs, obtained at disease progression, from a patient treated with ibrutinib. The CDR3 DNA follows: TGTGCCAGCAGCACGGGACAGGGTAGCTCCTACGAGCAGTACTTC. Its translation is CASSTGQGSSYEQYF.